The table lists the clone carrying this T cell receptor beta chain with many counts. V shed 0 bases and J shed 5 bases, with 11 bases lying between them. The CDR3 covers 14 residues. In germline, CDR1 is SGHRS, CDR2 YFSETQ. This entry belongs to a study of neurological immune-mediated disorders. TCRdb re-analysed the 5' RACE reads in MiXCR, keeping a single row per CDR3 protein. This repertoire shows about 52,000 distinct CDR3 sequences, 3% to 4.5% found once; its top ten account for over 5%. V usage is TRBV5-1 and J usage is TRBJ2-5; D not resolved. The receptor comes from a man in his 60s with multiple sclerosis. The sequencing sample was made of PBMCs. The CDR3 region is CASSLGSVGETQYF. The DNA of the CDR3 is TGCGCCAGCAGCTTGGGCAGCGTAGGGGAGACCCAGTACTTC.